One sample yielded the 12 T cell receptor beta chains listed below, sequenced in a study of graft-versus-host responses after intestinal transplantation. Regarding time point: postoperative day 105 after intestinal transplantation (dayNNNN = postoperative day). Clones were sequenced by immunoSEQ multiplex PCR, and TCRdb holds only the in-frame ones, with some missing. The table has 12,000 or so clones, 90% to 95% seen once. This sample comprised PBMCs, obtained 105 days after intestinal transplantation. These receptors were taken from a human patient who received an intestinal transplant, so some T cells may come from the graft donor.

V usage is TRBV12-5 and J usage is TRBJ2-2; either TRBD1 or TRBD2 may fit D (5 bases each). Germline loops: CDR1 LGHNT, CDR2 FRNRAP. CDR3 length equals 17 residues. V lost 5 bases and J 1 base, leaving 17 bases between the germline ends. CDR3 loop: CASGRLPGRRNTGELFF. Here the CDR3 DNA reads TGTGCTAGTGGTCGCCTTCCGGGACGGCGGAACACCGGGGAGCTGTTTTTT.

The chain has TRBV6-1 and TRBJ2-2; no reliable D call. Trimming left V 7 bases short and J 5 bases short, with 14 bases between. The CDR3 is made up of 14 amino acids. Germline V lookup: CDR1 MNHNS, CDR2 SASEGT. The CDR3 bases are TGTGCCAGCATTCAAGGGCGACTGACCGGGGAGCTGTTTTTT. Amino acid sequence: CASIQGRLTGELFF.

The V call is TRBV6-5, the J call TRBJ1-2, with TRBD1 as a possible D gene (5 bases). The length of the CDR3 is 12 residues. Looked up from germline, CDR1 is MNHEY and CDR2 is SVGAGI. Trimming left V 4 bases short and J 2 bases short, with 5 bases between. The CDR3 sequence: CASSWGNYGYTF. The CDR3 DNA reads as TGTGCCAGCAGTTGGGGCAACTATGGCTACACCTTC.

This rearrangement joins TRBV27 to TRBJ1-1, with 8 bases fitting TRBD1. Per the germline V gene, CDR1 is MNHEY and CDR2 is SMNVEV (reference sequence). The CDR3 runs 13 residues. V gave up 1 base and J gave up 7 bases; unmatched junction bases: 2. CDR3 in DNA: TGTGCCAGCAGTTTATTTGACAGGGGTGAAGCTTTCTTT. As protein: CASSLFDRGEAFF.

V gene TRBV7-3 combines with J gene TRBJ2-5, with D possibly matching TRBD2 (5 bases). This CDR3 has 14 amino acids. Trimming pared 4 bases from V and 2 bases from J, leaving 11 bases between. Germline V CDR1 and CDR2: SGHTA, FQGTGA. CDR3 DNA: TGTGCCAGCAGCTCCGGAGGAGTACAAGAGACCCAGTACTTC. Amino acids: CASSSGGVQETQYF.

The chain is built from TRBV7-9 and TRBJ2-2; TRBD2 is a possible D gene (6 bases). This CDR3 has 13 amino acids. Per the germline V gene, CDR1 is SEHNR and CDR2 is FQNEAQ (reference sequence). Trimming took off 7 bases at V and 5 bases at J, with 11 bases between the two ends. In nucleotides, the CDR3 is TGTGCCAGCACCCAGGAGGGTACCGGGGAGCTGTTTTTT. Its protein product is CASTQEGTGELFF.

The V call is TRBV5-4, the J call TRBJ2-1; 14 bases line up with TRBD2. The CDR3 sequence is 14 residues long. Germline CDR1 reads SGHNT; CDR2 reads YYREEE (reference sequence). V trimming: 4 bases; J trimming: 8 bases; junction bases outside the gene matches: 2. The CDR3 region has the DNA TGTGCCAGCAGCCCGGGACTAGCGGGAGATGAGCAGTTCTTC. It codes for CASSPGLAGDEQFF.

The rearrangement uses TRBV18 and TRBJ1-2, with TRBD1 identical over 7 bases. The J segment lost 2 bases and the V segment lost 3 bases, leaving 3 bases of the junction unmatched. This CDR3 region has 14 residues. Germline loops: CDR1 KGHSH, CDR2 LQKENI. The CDR3 DNA reads TGTGCCAGCTCACCCGGGACAGCAAACTATGGCTACACCTTC. It translates to CASSPGTANYGYTF.

V and J are TRBV5-1 and TRBJ2-7; D is undetermined. V lost 0 bases and J 2 bases, leaving 9 bases between the germline ends. The germline V gene has CDR1 SGHRS and CDR2 YFSETQ. The CDR3 covers 14 residues. CDR3 amino acids: CASSLEPETYEQYF. Written as DNA, the CDR3 is TGCGCCAGCAGCTTGGAGCCGGAGACCTACGAGCAGTACTTC.

This sequence joins TRBV11-2 and TRBJ2-5, with a tentative D call TRBD1 (5 bases). CDR1 and CDR2 (germline): SGHAT, FQNNGV. The V gene lost 6 bases and the J gene lost 2 bases, with 10 bases spanning the gap. The CDR3 has 13 amino acids. CDR3 sequence reads: CASSPQGQETQYF. Written as DNA, the CDR3 is TGTGCCAGCAGTCCTCAGGGACAAGAGACCCAGTACTTC.

The chain uses TRBV6-5 and TRBJ2-2; D not resolved. The CDR3 has 15 amino acids. CDR1 and CDR2 (germline): MNHEY, SVGAGI. Trimming took 0 bases from V and 3 from J, leaving 8 bases between them. CDR3 coding DNA: TGTGCCAGCAGTTACTCTGCAGGCCACACCGGGGAGCTGTTTTTT. Encoded protein: CASSYSAGHTGELFF.

The chain has TRBV7-9 and TRBJ2-1; D not resolved. Germline-derived CDR1 and CDR2 are SEHNR and FQNEAQ (reference sequence). The CDR3 length is 11 residues. V lost 3 bases and J 4 bases, leaving 1 base between the germline ends. DNA for the CDR3: TGTGCCAGCAGCTTTTACAATGAGCAGTTCTTC. Amino acids: CASSFYNEQFF.